This TCR beta chain came from a study of T cell responses to AZD1222 COVID-19 vaccine (dated by TCRdb to about 2021). For the wider study: AZD1222 recipients with second doses at about 4 weeks or about 12 weeks were pooled, because spike-specific TCR depth and breadth did not differ between schedules. A total of over 230 trial participants underwent TCR sequencing, of whom approximately 210 received two doses of AZD1222 and about 25 received two doses of the MenACWY control vaccine. Enrollment into the trials was organized by age into subgroups of 18-55, 56-69 and 70-plus years, and those subgroups contained 148, 28 and 57 TCR-sequenced participants, respectively.

Interpreted using the paper, the time point label stands for: baseline before first vaccination. Samples from vaccinated people were obtained from the UK trials COV001 and COV002, which included a single-blind randomized controlled phase 2/3 trial of AZD1222 (ChAdOx1 nCoV-19) in healthy adults. For TCRbeta chain sequencing, PBMC samples from trial participants were taken at day 0 and at day 28 after the second dose. Notes on this clone: The antigen it binds to is not known. The input lacks base qualities; no much larger clone sits a single base away.

Results the study describes overall, beyond this receptor: After two AZD1222 doses, spike-specific TCR breadth and depth were significantly higher than at day 0 and than in MenACWY recipients. No day 14 peak-response samples were available, so repertoires were characterized only after the peak T cell response. The whole spike protein was spanned by vaccine-associated CD4 TCRs, and dominant responses were seen in regions 160-218 and 743-854. In the small 56-69-year group, the increase in depth fell short of significance, most likely because of low power. Reportedly, almost half of the unique spike-specific TCRs recognized epitopes lying outside the regions that are mutated in the B.1.351 and B.1.1.7 variants. Conclusions about previously exposed vaccinees are limited because only six or seven AZD1222 recipients were SARS-CoV-2 seropositive at baseline. Participants were mostly white British and included more females than males, and it was suggested by the authors that clonal diversity may have been underestimated.

The CDR3 regions of human TCRbeta chains were analyzed by immunosequencing. As for the original processing: TCRs in the repertoires were matched against a reference library of SARS-CoV-2-specific TCRs that had been generated with the MIRA antigen-specificity platform. Breadth meant the fraction of unique TCRs that were SARS-CoV-2-associated, whereas depth meant the fraction of total T cells that were SARS-CoV-2-associated. Using the MIRA data, each spike-specific TCR was mapped to the spike region that the TCR reacts to and placed in a CD4 or CD8 class. Log10-transformed breadth and depth values were compared by one-way ANOVA with Sidak's multiple comparisons tests. TCRdb re-hosts the immuneACCESS table, in-frame sequences only. Its copies lack some clones; in the studies checked, an unresolved V gene accounts for under half of them, and the cause for the rest is not known. The D gene and trimming were derived from the DNA, and the V and J assignments and clone size from that table. The sample table shows 150,000 to 200,000 clones, and over 75% are seen once. Of the sample, approximately 2.8% falls within the top ten clones.

The CDR3 measures 15 amino acids from cysteine to phenylalanine. Kept here is only the CDR3 DNA, which spans 45 bases and is read in frame from base 1. CDR1 and CDR2, looked up from the germline V gene (reference sequence), are LGHDT and YNNKEL. V and J lose 1 base and 5 bases, and a span of 14 bases separates them. The sequencing here drew on peripheral blood, taken on day 0 of AZD1222 vaccination. The chain employs TRBV3-1 (or the pseudogene TRBV3-2) and TRBJ2-5; the D element might be TRBD1 or TRBD2, as each aligns at 5 bases. This sequence was found in an adult in good health. The nucleotide sequence is given as TGTGCCAGCAGCCAAGGGGACGGCCCGTGGGAGACCCAGTACTTC. It translates to CASSQGDGPWETQYF.